The clone carrying this T cell receptor (beta chain) came up once. Its target is unknown. This record belongs to a study of blood T cells in healthy people across ages. Sample donors were healthy Caucasian individuals that came from Russia, aged about 6 to 95. Per sample, extraction of total RNA gave at least 5.5 micrograms in every case. Overall study findings and caveats: Estimates drawn from one million T cells were deemed to understate diversity.

PCR was performed a second time for about 7 to 11 cycles using a sample-barcoded 5' primer and a J-beta primer mix. The authors tagged each cDNA molecule using a template-switch adaptor with 12 random nucleotides. A single record per CDR3 protein comes from TCRdb applying MiXCR to the 5' RACE reads. This table has around 1,600,000 distinct CDR3 sequences, approximately 43% appearing once. The V gene's germline CDR1 is MNHEY and CDR2 SVGEGT. Trimming left V 3 bases short and J 10 bases short, with 27 bases between. The CDR3 spans 17 residues. This receptor was obtained from a woman under 30 in good health. The J gene is TRBJ1-1, the V gene TRBV6-2 or TRBV6-3; D unclear. Sequenced: blood. CDR3 DNA sequence: TGTGCCAGCAGTTATGGGTCGAGGAGGGCCCAGAGCTTCGTAGCTTTCTTT. Protein product: CASSYGSRRAQSFVAFF.